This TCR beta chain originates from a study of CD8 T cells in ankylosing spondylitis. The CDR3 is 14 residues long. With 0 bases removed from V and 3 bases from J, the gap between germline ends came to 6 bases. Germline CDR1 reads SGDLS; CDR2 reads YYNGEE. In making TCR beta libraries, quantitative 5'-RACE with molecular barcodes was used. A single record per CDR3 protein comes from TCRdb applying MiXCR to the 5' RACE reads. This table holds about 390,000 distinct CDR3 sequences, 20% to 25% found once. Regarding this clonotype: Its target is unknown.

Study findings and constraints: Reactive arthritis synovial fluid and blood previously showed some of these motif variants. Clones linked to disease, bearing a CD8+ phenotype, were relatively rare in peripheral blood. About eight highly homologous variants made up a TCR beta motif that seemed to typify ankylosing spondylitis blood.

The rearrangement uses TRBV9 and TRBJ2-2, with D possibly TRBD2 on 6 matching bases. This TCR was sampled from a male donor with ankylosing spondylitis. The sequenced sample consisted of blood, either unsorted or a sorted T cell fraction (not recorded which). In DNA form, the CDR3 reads TGTGCCAGCAGCGTAGGGGGGGACACCGGGGAGCTGTTTTTT. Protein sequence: CASSVGGDTGELFF.